One and the same sample provided the 10 T cell receptor beta chains below, sequenced in a study of T cell repertoires in cytomegalovirus infection. TCRdb passed the reads through MiXCR, listing each CDR3 protein once. The table shows roughly 500,000 distinct CDR3 sequences, with 15% to 20% occurring only once. Sequencing input: CD8+ T cells from PBMCs. The receptor set was obtained from a human donor in good health (CMV status not recorded). Some clones in this sample may be carry-over from other donors' samples.

V gene TRBV18 combines with J gene TRBJ2-5; D gene uncertain. The V end lost 2 bases, the J end lost 4 bases, and 17 bases lay between the germline ends. The CDR3 sequence is 16 residues long. Germline CDR1 KGHSH, CDR2 LQKENI. CDR3: CASSPARASRAETQYF. CDR3 nucleotides: TGTGCCAGCTCACCAGCCCGGGCCTCCAGAGCAGAGACCCAGTACTTC.

The chain has TRBV5-1 and TRBJ2-1; D possibly corresponds to TRBD1 (6 bases). V lost 6 bases, J lost 0 bases, and 13 bases lay in between. CDR1 and CDR2 from the germline V gene are SGHRS and YFSETQ. This CDR3 spans 15 amino acids. Here the CDR3 reads CASKGGESSYNEQFF. For the CDR3, the DNA is TGCGCCAGCAAAGGGGGAGAGAGCTCCTACAATGAGCAGTTCTTC.

This clonotype was counted at least ten times. This chain links TRBV29-1 with TRBJ2-2; D is unresolved. This CDR3 has 12 residues. Trimming pared 5 bases from V and 1 base from J, leaving 5 bases between. The germline V gene encodes CDR1 SQVTM and CDR2 ANQGSEA. The CDR3 DNA follows: TGCAGCGTTCCCTGGAACACCGGGGAGCTGTTTTTT. This gives the protein CSVPWNTGELFF.

There are many counts of this clonotype. This chain uses TRBV7-2 with TRBJ2-1, with 14 bases aligning to TRBD2. V was clipped by 1 base and J by 9 bases; unmatched bases: 2. Germline V gene lookup returns CDR1 SGHTA and CDR2 FQGNSA. CDR3 size: 15 residues. Here the CDR3 DNA reads TGTGCCAGCAGCTTAGACGGACTAGCGGGAGGTGAGCAGTTCTTC. This translates into CASSLDGLAGGEQFF. Full variable domain (outside the CDR3, taken from reference TRBV7-2 and TRBJ2-1): GAGVSQSPSNKVTEKGKDVELRCDPISGHTALYWYRQSLGQGLEFLIYFQGNSAPDKSGLPSDRFSAERTGGSVSTLTIQRTQQEDSAVYLCASSLDGLAGGEQFFGPGTRLTVL.

This chain links TRBV10-3 with TRBJ2-1, with TRBD2 matching over 7 bases. CDR3 length: 15 amino acids. Germline trimming cut 6 bases from V and 1 base from J; bases unmatched to any gene: 6. Germline loops: CDR1 ENHRY, CDR2 SYGVKD. CDR3 sequence (DNA): TGTGCCATCAGAGAGCGGGACGGTTCCTACAATGAGCAGTTCTTC. This translates into CAIRERDGSYNEQFF.

This clonotype appeared a few times. The chain is built from TRBV11-2 and TRBJ2-3; D gene unclear. Trimming took 2 bases from V and 2 from J, leaving 14 bases between them. This CDR3 has 16 residues. Germline loops: CDR1 SGHAT, CDR2 FQNNGV. Written as DNA, the CDR3 is TGTGCCAGCAGCTTAAGGTGGGGAAGGGCCACAGATACGCAGTATTTT. As protein: CASSLRWGRATDTQYF.

V is TRBV11-1 and J is TRBJ1-2, with D possibly matching TRBD1 (5 bases). The germline CDR1 and CDR2 sequences are SGHAT and FQDESV (reference sequence). The CDR3 is 15 residues long. V dropped 1 base and J dropped 6 bases, with 15 bases sitting between them. The CDR3 DNA is TGTGCCAGCAGCTTAGTACGGGGGAAGGAAGATGGCTACACCTTC. Translating it yields CASSLVRGKEDGYTF.

This clonotype has at least ten counts. The chain has TRBV11-2 and TRBJ2-7, with 7 bases fitting TRBD2. V lost 0 bases, J lost 2 bases, and 10 bases stayed unmatched. Germline V gene data show CDR1 as SGHAT and CDR2 as FQNNGV. This CDR3 region has 17 residues. Written as DNA, the CDR3 is TGTGCCAGCAGCTTAGATCGGGTAGCGGGCCTCACCTACGAGCAGTACTTC. This gives the protein CASSLDRVAGLTYEQYF.

This clonotype was seen repeatedly, ten times or more. Here the CDR3 DNA reads TGTGCCAGCAGCTCTAGGACTTACAATGAGCAGTTCTTC. Translation: CASSSRTYNEQFF. The chain is built from TRBV7-6 and TRBJ2-1, with D possibly matching TRBD2 (5 bases). V dropped 4 bases and J dropped 4 bases, with 8 bases sitting between them. The CDR3 length is 13 residues. CDR1 and CDR2 from the germline V gene are SGHVS and FNYEAQ.

This clonotype was counted a few times. The chain uses TRBV20-1 and TRBJ1-2; no firm D call. V was clipped by 0 bases and J by 0 bases, with 14 bases between them. Germline V CDR1 and CDR2: DFQATT, SNEGSKA (reference sequence). The CDR3 is 16 amino acids. The CDR3: CSARDRGGPSNYGYTF. For the CDR3, the DNA is TGCAGTGCTAGAGATCGAGGAGGCCCTTCTAACTATGGCTACACCTTC.